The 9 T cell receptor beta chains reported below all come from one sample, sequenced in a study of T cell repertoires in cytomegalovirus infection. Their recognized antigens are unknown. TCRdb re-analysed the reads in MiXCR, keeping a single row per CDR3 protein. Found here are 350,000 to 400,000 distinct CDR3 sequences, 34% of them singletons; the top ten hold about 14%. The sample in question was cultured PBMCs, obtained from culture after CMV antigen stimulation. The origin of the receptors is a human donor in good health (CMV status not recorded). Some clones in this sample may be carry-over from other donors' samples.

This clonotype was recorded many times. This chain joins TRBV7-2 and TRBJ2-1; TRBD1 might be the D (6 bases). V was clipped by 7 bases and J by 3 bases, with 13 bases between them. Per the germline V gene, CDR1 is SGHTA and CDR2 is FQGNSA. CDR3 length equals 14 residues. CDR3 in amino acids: CASKGVGVYNEQFF. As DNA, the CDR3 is TGTGCCAGCAAGGGGGTGGGGGTCTACAATGAGCAGTTCTTC.

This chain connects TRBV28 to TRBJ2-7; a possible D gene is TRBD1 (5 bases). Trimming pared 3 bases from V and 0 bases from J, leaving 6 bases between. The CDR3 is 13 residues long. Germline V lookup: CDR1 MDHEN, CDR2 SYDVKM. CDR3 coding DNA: TGTGCCAGCAGTTTCCAGGGCTCCTACGAGCAGTACGTC. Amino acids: CASSFQGSYEQYV.

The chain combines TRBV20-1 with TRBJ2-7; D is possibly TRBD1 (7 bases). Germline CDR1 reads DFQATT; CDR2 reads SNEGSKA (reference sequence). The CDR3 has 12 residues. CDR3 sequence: CSAQGGSYEQYF. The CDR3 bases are TGCAGCGCTCAGGGGGGTTCCTACGAGCAGTACTTC.

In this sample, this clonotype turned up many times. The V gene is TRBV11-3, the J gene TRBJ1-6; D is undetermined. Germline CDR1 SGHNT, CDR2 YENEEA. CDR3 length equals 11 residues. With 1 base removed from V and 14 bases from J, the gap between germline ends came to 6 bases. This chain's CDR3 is CASSLGGTLHF. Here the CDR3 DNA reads TGTGCCAGCAGCTTAGGTGGCACCCTCCACTTT.

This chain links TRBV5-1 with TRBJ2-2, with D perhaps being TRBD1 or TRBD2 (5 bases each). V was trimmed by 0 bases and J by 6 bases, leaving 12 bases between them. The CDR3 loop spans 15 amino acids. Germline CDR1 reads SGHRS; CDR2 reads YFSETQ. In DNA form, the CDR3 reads TGCGCCAGCAGCTTGGTCAGAGGGGTTTCCGGGGAGCTGTTTTTT. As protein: CASSLVRGVSGELFF.

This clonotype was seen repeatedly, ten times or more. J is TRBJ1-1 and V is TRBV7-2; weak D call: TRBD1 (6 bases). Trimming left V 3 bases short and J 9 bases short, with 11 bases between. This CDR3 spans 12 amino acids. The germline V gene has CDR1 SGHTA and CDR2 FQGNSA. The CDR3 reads CASSFPDRQAFF. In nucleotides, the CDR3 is TGTGCCAGCAGCTTCCCCGACAGGCAAGCTTTCTTT.

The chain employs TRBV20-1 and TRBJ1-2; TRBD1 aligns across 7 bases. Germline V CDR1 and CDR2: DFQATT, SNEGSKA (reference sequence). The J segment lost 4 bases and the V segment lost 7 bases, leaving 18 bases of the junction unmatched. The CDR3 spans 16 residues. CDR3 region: CSVPSPSGQKGYGYTF. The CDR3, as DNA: TGCAGTGTTCCCTCCCCCTCGGGACAGAAAGGCTATGGCTACACCTTC.

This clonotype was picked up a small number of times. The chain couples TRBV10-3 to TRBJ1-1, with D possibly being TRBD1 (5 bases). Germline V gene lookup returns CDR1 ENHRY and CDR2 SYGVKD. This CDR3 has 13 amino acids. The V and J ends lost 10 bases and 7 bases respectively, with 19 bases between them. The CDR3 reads CATGPDPTDEAFF. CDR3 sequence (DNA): TGTGCCACGGGACCCGACCCGACCGATGAAGCTTTCTTT.

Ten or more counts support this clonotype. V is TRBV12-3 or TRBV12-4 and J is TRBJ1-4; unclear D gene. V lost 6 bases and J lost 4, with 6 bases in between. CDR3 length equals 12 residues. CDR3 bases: TGTGCCAGCAGACACTTTAATGAAAAACTGTTTTTT. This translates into CASRHFNEKLFF.